This passage covers 9 T cell receptor beta chains from one sample sequenced in a study of T cell repertoires in aging, cancer and after chemotherapy. Amplification of TCR beta used genomic DNA extracted from peripheral blood. A mixed TRB-A/B primer pool amplified rearranged TRB by multiplex touch-down PCR. One entry per CDR3 protein, called by TCRdb with MiXCR from the multiplex PCR reads. The sample comprises more than 7,000 distinct CDR3 sequences, 34% of which are singletons, and 3.5% rests with the top ten. Input material: blood. The receptors come from a human donor in good health.

This clonotype appeared a few times. The rearrangement uses TRBV7-2 and TRBJ2-1; a weak D match, TRBD2 (7 bases). The germline gives CDR1 SGHTA, CDR2 FQGNSA. Between the trimmed V and J ends, which lost 3 bases and 5 bases, there was a span of 11 bases. The CDR3 loop spans 14 amino acids. CDR3 sequence (DNA): TGTGCCAGCAGCTTGGGGCGGGGGCACAATGAGCAGTTCTTC. Residues: CASSLGRGHNEQFF.

The chain combines TRBV6-2 or TRBV6-3 with TRBJ1-2, with D perhaps matching TRBD1 (5 bases). This CDR3 spans 14 amino acids. Germline V gives CDR1 MNHEY, CDR2 SVGEGT. Trimming pared 5 bases from V and 5 bases from J, leaving 15 bases between. DNA for the CDR3: TGTGCCAGCAGTGATGGGACTGAGTCTTATGGCTACACCTTC. Protein sequence: CASSDGTESYGYTF.

A few counts support this clonotype. J is TRBJ2-7 and V is TRBV6-2 or TRBV6-3, with 9 positions matching TRBD2. This CDR3 contains 15 residues. V trimming: 2 bases; J trimming: 1 base; junction bases outside the gene matches: 3. Germline V lookup: CDR1 MNHEY, CDR2 SVGEGT. Written as DNA, the CDR3 is TGTGCCAGCAGTTACGAGACTAGCGGATCCTACGAGCAGTACTTC. Its translation is CASSYETSGSYEQYF.

The chain joins TRBV15 to TRBJ2-7; no clear D gene. Trimming removed 3 bases from V and 2 bases from J, with 8 bases in between. Per germline, CDR1 LNHNV and CDR2 YYDKDF (reference sequence). The CDR3 runs 13 residues. The CDR3 nucleotides read TGTGCCACCAGCAGCTTCCCGACCTACGAGCAGTACTTC. Translated, it gives CATSSFPTYEQYF.

Points on this clonotype: Sequence at one end of the junction differs from germline and may be a read error. This chain connects TRBV24-1 to TRBJ2-1, with D perhaps TRBD1 (7 bases). The CDR3 runs to 13 residues. Germline CDR1 and CDR2: KGHDR and SFDVKD. Written as DNA, the CDR3 is TGTGCCACGCGGCAGGGGGGTTACAATGAGCAGTTCTTT. Translated, it gives CATRQGGYNEQFF.

The rearrangement uses TRBV7-6 and TRBJ2-7; perhaps TRBD1 as D (5 bases). The CDR3 extends over 16 amino acids. The germline V gene encodes CDR1 SGHVS and CDR2 FNYEAQ. The ends were cut back, 3 bases at V and 5 bases at J, with 20 bases in the middle. The CDR3 coding sequence is TGTGCCAGCAGCTTCCCGCAAGGGGAAATCCTTGACGAGCAGTACGTC. Encoded protein: CASSFPQGEILDEQYV.

The chain has TRBV12-3 or TRBV12-4 and TRBJ1-5, with D unclear. The CDR3 spans 12 residues. V was clipped by 3 bases and J by 10 bases, with 10 bases between them. As DNA, the CDR3 is TGTGCCAGCAGTTTTTCGGAACTTCCCCAGCATTTT. It specifies CASSFSELPQHF.

Relative to its sample, this clonotype is large. The gene calls are TRBV7-6 and TRBJ2-7, with D hard to call. V dropped 5 bases and J dropped 3 bases, with 11 bases sitting between them. Germline V gene sequence: CDR1 SGHVS, CDR2 FNYEAQ. The CDR3 consists of 13 residues. As DNA, the CDR3 is TGTGCCAGCAGCAAAGGACCGAACTACGAGCAGTACGTC. As protein: CASSKGPNYEQYV.

The chain links TRBV12-3 or TRBV12-4 to TRBJ2-3; 8 nucleotides line up with TRBD2. This CDR3 is built from 15 residues. V shed 1 base and J 6 bases; nucleotides not matched to a gene: 6. The CDR3 nucleotides are TGTGCCAGCAGTTTAGAGGGGACTAGGTCGGATACGCAGTATTTT. Translation: CASSLEGTRSDTQYF.